These T cell receptor beta chains were read from a single sample in a study of blood T cell repertoires in COVID-19. Profiled with immunoSEQ multiplex PCR; TCRdb holds only in-frame clones, not every one. Among 200,000 to 250,000 clones listed, about 88% were seen once. The material sequenced was peripheral blood. The receptors come from a woman aged 70 to 79 with active or convalescent COVID-19. Both conserved end residues are trimmed from each CDR3. The D gene is left open where the match is weak.

CDR3: ASSQVWNTEAF
D: .
V: TRBV3-1/TRBV3-2

CDR3: ASSSHLRLTNENYGYT
D: .
V: TRBV7-9

CDR3: ASSRSVGSFSNQPQH
D: .
V: TRBV28

CDR3: ASSLGARNLAST
D: .
V: TRBV11-2

CDR3: ASSAPGGLGETQY
D: TRBD1
V: TRBV18

CDR3: ASSLVRREGGYT
D: .
V: TRBV7-2

CDR3: ASSLDSEAF
D: .
V: TRBV5-1

CDR3: ASTQGNTGELF
D: .
V: TRBV7-3

CDR3: ATSGQSGYGYT
D: .
V: TRBV27

CDR3: ASSKAYFSGLSSYNEQF
D: .
V: TRBV21-1

CDR3: ASSSRGFYNEQF
D: .
V: TRBV5-1

CDR3: ASEDTQILAKNIQY
D: .
V: TRBV6-6

CDR3: ASSISQRDTEAF
D: .
V: TRBV21-1

CDR3: ASSQKVLSSYNSPLH
D: .
V: TRBV14

CDR3: ASSIGTATTSTDTQY
D: TRBD1
V: TRBV19

CDR3: ASSLAAGDYNEQF
D: TRBD2
V: TRBV7-8